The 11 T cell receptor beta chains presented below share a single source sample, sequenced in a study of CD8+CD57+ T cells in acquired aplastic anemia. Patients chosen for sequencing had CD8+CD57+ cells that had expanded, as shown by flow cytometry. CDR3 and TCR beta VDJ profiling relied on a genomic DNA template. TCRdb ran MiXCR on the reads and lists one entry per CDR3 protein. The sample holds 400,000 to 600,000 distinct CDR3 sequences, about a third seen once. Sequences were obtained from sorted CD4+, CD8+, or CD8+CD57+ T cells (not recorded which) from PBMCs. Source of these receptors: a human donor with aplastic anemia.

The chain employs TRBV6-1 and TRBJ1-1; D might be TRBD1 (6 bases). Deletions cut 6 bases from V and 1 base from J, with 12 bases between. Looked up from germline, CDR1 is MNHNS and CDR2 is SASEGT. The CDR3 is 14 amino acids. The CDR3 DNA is TGTGCCAGCAGAGATACGACAGGGAACACTGAAGCTTTCTTT. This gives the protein CASRDTTGNTEAFF.

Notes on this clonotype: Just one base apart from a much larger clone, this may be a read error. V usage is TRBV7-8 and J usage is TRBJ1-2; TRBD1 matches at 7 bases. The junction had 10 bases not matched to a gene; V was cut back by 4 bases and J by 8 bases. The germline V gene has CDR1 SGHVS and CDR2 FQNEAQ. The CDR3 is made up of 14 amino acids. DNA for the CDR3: TGTGCCAGCAGCTCCTTGGGGAGGGGGCCGGGCTACACCTTC. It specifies CASSSLGRGPGYTF.

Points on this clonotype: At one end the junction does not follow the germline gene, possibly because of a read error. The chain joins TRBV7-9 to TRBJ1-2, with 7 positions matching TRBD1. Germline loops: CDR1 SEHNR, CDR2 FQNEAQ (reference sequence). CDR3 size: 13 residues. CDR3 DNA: TGTGCCAGCGGCTCGGACAGGCCCCGACTCCTGGTCTTC. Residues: CASGSDRPRLLVF.

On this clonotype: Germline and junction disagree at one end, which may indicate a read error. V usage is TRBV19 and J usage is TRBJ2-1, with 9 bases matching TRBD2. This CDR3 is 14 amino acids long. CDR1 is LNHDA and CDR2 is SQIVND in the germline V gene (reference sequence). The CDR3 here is CASCFSGGHNGQFF. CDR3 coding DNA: TGTGCCAGTTGTTTTAGCGGGGGCCACAATGGGCAGTTCTTC.

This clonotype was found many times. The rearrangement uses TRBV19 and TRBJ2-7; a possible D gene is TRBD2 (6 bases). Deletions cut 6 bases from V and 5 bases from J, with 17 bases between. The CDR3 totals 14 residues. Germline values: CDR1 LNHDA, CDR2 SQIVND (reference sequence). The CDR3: CASSTGTRLDEQYF. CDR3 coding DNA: TGTGCCAGTAGCACCGGGACTCGGTTGGACGAGCAGTACTTC.

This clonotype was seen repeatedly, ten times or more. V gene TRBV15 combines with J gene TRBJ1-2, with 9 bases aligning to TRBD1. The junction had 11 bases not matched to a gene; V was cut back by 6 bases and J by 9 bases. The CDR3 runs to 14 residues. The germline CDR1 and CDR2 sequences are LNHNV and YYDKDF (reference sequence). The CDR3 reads CATREDRGGMSYTF. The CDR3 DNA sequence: TGTGCCACCAGGGAGGACAGGGGAGGGATGAGCTACACCTTC.

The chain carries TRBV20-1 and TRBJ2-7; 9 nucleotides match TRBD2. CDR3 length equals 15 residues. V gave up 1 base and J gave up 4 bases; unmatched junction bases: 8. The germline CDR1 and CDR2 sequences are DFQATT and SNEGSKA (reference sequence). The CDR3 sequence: CSARVRGRANYEQYF. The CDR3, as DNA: TGCAGTGCTAGAGTCCGCGGGAGGGCCAATTACGAGCAGTACTTC.

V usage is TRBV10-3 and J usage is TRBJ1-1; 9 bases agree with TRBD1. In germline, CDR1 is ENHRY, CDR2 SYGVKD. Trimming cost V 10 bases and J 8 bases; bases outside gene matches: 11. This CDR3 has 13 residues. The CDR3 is CASWETGGSEAFF. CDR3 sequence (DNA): TGTGCCAGCTGGGAAACAGGGGGCTCAGAAGCTTTCTTT.

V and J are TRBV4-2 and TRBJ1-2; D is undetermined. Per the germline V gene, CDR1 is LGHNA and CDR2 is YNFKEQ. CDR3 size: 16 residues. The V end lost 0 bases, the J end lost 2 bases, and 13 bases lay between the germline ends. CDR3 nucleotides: TGTGCCAGCAGCCAAGATTCCCGCGGCGGCAACTATGGCTACACCTTC. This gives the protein CASSQDSRGGNYGYTF.

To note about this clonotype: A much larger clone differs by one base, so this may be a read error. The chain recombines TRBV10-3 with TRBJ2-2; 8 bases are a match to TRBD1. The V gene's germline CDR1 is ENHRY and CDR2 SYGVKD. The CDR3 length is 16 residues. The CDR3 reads CAIRGGSGGDTGELLF. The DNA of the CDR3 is TGTGCCATCAGGGGGGGATCAGGGGGCGACACCGGGGAGCTGCTTTTT.

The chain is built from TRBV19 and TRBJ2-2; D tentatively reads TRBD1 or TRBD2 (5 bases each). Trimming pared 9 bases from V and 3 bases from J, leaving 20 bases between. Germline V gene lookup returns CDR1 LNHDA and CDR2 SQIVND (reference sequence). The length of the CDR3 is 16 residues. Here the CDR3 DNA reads TGTGCCAGCAGCTTAGAAGGGACGGTCGACACCGGGGAGCTGTTTTTT. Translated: CASSLEGTVDTGELFF. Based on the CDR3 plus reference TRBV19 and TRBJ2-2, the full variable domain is DGGITQSPKYLFRKEGQNVTLSCEQNLNHDAMYWYRQDPGQGLRLIYYSQIVNDFQKGDIAEGYSVSREKKESFPLTVTSAQKNPTAFYLCASSLEGTVDTGELFFGEGSRLTVL.